Listed below are T cell receptor beta chains from one sample, sequenced in a study of graft-versus-host responses after intestinal transplantation. This table comes from immunoSEQ multiplex PCR, and its TCRdb copy is limited to in-frame clones, with some not included. The profile covers roughly 38,000 clones, with approximately 96% appearing a single time and about 0.8% taken by the ten largest. Specimen: PBMCs, collected 16 days after intestinal transplant. The source is a human patient who received an intestinal transplant, so some T cells may come from the graft donor. The CDR3 runs from the conserved cysteine through the conserved F or W. The order of the fields is clone size, V gene, D gene, J gene, CDR3 protein, CDR3 DNA. D genes are given only for firm matches. Clone size appears in some rows only: once, few, many, or a class for an expanded clone.

-,TRBV6-5,-,TRBJ2-3,CASSFERSIATDTQYF,TGTGCCAGCAGTTTTGAGCGGTCCATAGCAACAGATACGCAGTATTTT
-,TRBV18,TRBD1,TRBJ2-7,CASSSGQGYYEQYF,TGTGCCAGCTCGTCGGGACAGGGTTACTACGAGCAGTACTTC
-,TRBV5-1,-,TRBJ2-7,CASSLRLEGPTSYEQYF,TGCGCCAGCAGCTTGAGGTTAGAAGGCCCGACTTCCTACGAGCAGTACTTC
-,TRBV6-1,-,TRBJ2-1,CASSELQGYNEQFF,TGTGCCAGCAGTGAATTGCAGGGGTACAATGAGCAGTTCTTC
-,TRBV5-4,-,TRBJ2-1,CASNSGVADNEQFF,TGTGCCAGCAATTCCGGAGTGGCGGACAATGAGCAGTTCTTC
-,TRBV7-3,TRBD2,TRBJ2-1,CASSQTGSGGSYNEQFF,TGTGCCAGCAGTCAAACCGGGTCGGGAGGGTCATACAATGAGCAGTTCTTC
-,TRBV21-1,-,TRBJ2-3,CASSKTSGRGPYNDTQYF,TGTGCCAGCAGCAAGACTAGCGGGAGAGGACCGTACAACGATACGCAGTATTTT
-,TRBV28,TRBD2,TRBJ2-1,CASELAGIHNEQFF,TGTGCCAGCGAACTAGCGGGGATACACAATGAGCAGTTCTTC
-,TRBV21-1,-,TRBJ2-3,CASSPPSTSGTDTQYF,TGTGCCAGCAGCCCCCCCAGCACTAGCGGTACAGATACGCAGTATTTT
-,TRBV5-1,-,TRBJ2-2,CASSLLPATGNTGELFF,TGCGCCAGCAGCTTACTTCCCGCAACAGGGAACACCGGGGAGCTGTTTTTT
-,TRBV15,-,TRBJ2-7,CATSSGEEQYF,TGTGCCACCAGCAGTGGAGAAGAGCAGTACTTC
-,TRBV27,TRBD1,TRBJ2-1,CASRPFPPRGRNEQFF,TGTGCCAGCAGACCATTCCCCCCCAGGGGGCGAAATGAGCAGTTCTTC
once,TRBV9,-,TRBJ2-1,CASSETSSAQFF,TGTGCCAGCAGCGAGACCTCTAGCGCTCAGTTCTTC
-,TRBV28,TRBD1,TRBJ1-2,CASSYRPTGASDYTF,TGTGCCAGCAGTTACCGGCCTACAGGGGCCTCCGACTACACCTTC
-,TRBV18,-,TRBJ2-5,CASSPRDGGEGTQYF,TGTGCCAGCTCACCACGGGACGGGGGTGAGGGGACCCAGTACTTC
-,TRBV4-1,-,TRBJ2-7,CASSSLIYYEQYF,TGCGCCAGCAGCAGTCTGATTTACTACGAGCAGTACTTC
once,TRBV4-3,-,TRBJ2-1,CASSQEEGGVYNEQFF,TGCGCCAGCAGCCAAGAAGAAGGGGGGGTCTACAATGAGCAGTTCTTC
few,TRBV6-1,-,TRBJ2-7,CASSTNRERAYEQYF,TGTGCCAGCAGTACAAACCGGGAGCGGGCTTACGAGCAGTACTTC
-,TRBV27,-,TRBJ2-3,CASSFNSASTDTQYF,TGTGCCAGCAGTTTCAACTCTGCTAGCACAGATACGCAGTATTTT
once,TRBV4-2,-,TRBJ1-2,CASSPGDYGYTF,TGTGCCAGCAGCCCAGGGGACTATGGCTACACCTTC
-,TRBV9,TRBD2,TRBJ2-1,CASSVAGRAYNEQFF,TGTGCCAGCAGCGTAGCTGGGAGGGCCTACAATGAGCAGTTCTTC
-,TRBV6-6,-,TRBJ2-5,CASSYFGRETQYF,TGTGCCAGCAGTTATTTCGGAAGAGAGACCCAGTACTTC
-,TRBV11-2,-,TRBJ1-3,CASSSAPDRNTIYF,TGTGCCAGCAGCTCAGCCCCAGATAGAAACACCATATATTTT
-,TRBV4-1,-,TRBJ2-7,CASSQDLGTPLEYF,TGCGCCAGCAGCCAAGATCTCGGGACACCCTTGGAGTACTTC
-,TRBV27,-,TRBJ1-3,CASSGGNTIYF,TGTGCCAGCAGTGGCGGAAACACCATATATTTT
-,TRBV6-9,-,TRBJ2-1,CASSSRGGGSYNEQFF,TGTGCCAGCAGTTCCCGCGGCGGTGGCTCCTACAATGAGCAGTTCTTC
-,TRBV6-5,-,TRBJ2-3,CASSPDPDTQYF,TGTGCCAGCAGTCCCGACCCAGATACGCAGTATTTT
-,TRBV7-9,-,TRBJ2-5,CASSLEYPIVARETQYF,TGTGCCAGCAGCTTGGAATACCCGATTGTGGCACGGGAGACCCAGTACTTC
few,TRBV9,-,TRBJ1-3,CASSVEPGAAGNTIYF,TGTGCCAGCAGCGTAGAGCCGGGGGCGGCTGGAAACACCATATATTTT
-,TRBV12-5,TRBD1,TRBJ2-1,CASGSHRGSYNEQFF,TGTGCTAGTGGTTCGCACAGGGGTTCCTACAATGAGCAGTTCTTC
-,TRBV9,-,TRBJ2-3,CASSVGGTDTQYF,TGTGCCAGCAGCGTCGGGGGCACAGATACGCAGTATTTT
-,TRBV7-9,TRBD1,TRBJ1-1,CASSAVPGQGRGTEAFF,TGTGCCAGCAGCGCCGTCCCGGGACAGGGCAGAGGAACTGAAGCTTTCTTT
once,TRBV25-1,-,TRBJ2-7,CASSEYEGLVDEQYF,TGTGCCAGCAGTGAATATGAGGGGTTAGTAGACGAGCAGTACTTC
-,TRBV10-3,-,TRBJ1-6,CAISEDSESSYNSPLHF,TGTGCCATCAGTGAGGACAGTGAAAGCTCCTATAATTCACCCCTCCACTTT
-,TRBV7-9,-,TRBJ2-1,CASSFRTDPYLEQFF,TGTGCCAGCAGCTTTAGGACGGACCCCTACCTTGAGCAGTTCTTC
-,TRBV23-1,TRBD2,TRBJ2-3,CASSQLAGADTQYF,TGCGCCAGCAGTCAACTAGCGGGGGCAGATACGCAGTATTTT
-,TRBV5-8,-,TRBJ2-3,CASRRSSTDTQYF,TGTGCCAGCAGGCGATCGAGCACAGATACGCAGTATTTT
-,TRBV28,-,TRBJ2-1,CAAGPASSYNEQFF,TGTGCCGCAGGGCCGGCGAGCTCCTACAATGAGCAGTTCTTC
once,TRBV6-1,-,TRBJ2-3,CASSRRPTDTQYF,TGTGCCAGCAGTAGGAGACCAACAGATACGCAGTATTTT
-,TRBV29-1,TRBD2,TRBJ2-7,CSVLPPTSGRTEQYF,TGCAGCGTCCTCCCCCCTACTAGCGGGAGGACCGAGCAGTACTTC
-,TRBV28,-,TRBJ1-1,CASSFPGQGEAFF,TGTGCCAGCAGTTTTCCCGGGCAGGGTGAAGCTTTCTTT
-,TRBV5-4,-,TRBJ2-7,CASSVGDASYEQYF,TGTGCCAGCAGCGTAGGGGACGCCTCCTACGAGCAGTACTTC
-,TRBV15,TRBD2,TRBJ2-1,CATSSGLAGEVEQFF,TGTGCCACCAGCAGTGGACTAGCGGGAGAGGTTGAGCAGTTCTTC
-,TRBV28,-,TRBJ2-3,CASSFEEYTDTQYF,TGTGCCAGCAGTTTTGAGGAGTACACAGATACGCAGTATTTT
-,TRBV19,-,TRBJ1-1,CASTLGNTEAFF,TGTGCCAGTACGTTGGGCAACACTGAAGCTTTCTTT